This T cell receptor beta chain derives from a study of beta chain features in type 1 diabetes. A remark on this clone: What it recognizes is unknown.

Sorting that relied on CD45RO/CCR7/CD25/CD127/CD95/CD27 yielded CD4+ naive, central memory, regulatory and stem cell-like memory cells. Whole-study results and caveats: Cells with high TCR expression could be over-represented when cDNA is sequenced.

The study reverse transcribed the entire isolated RNA, so it sequenced expressed TCRB transcripts. Only in-frame clones appear in the TCRdb table, and some are missing; sequencing was by immunoSEQ multiplex PCR. The table records under 250,000 clones, around an eighth of them present only once. The CDR3 runs 17 residues. Per the germline V gene, CDR1 is SGHAT and CDR2 is FQNNGV. Trimming pared 0 bases from V and 0 bases from J, leaving 12 bases between. Sequencing input: naive CD4+ T cells from blood. This chain joins TRBV11-2 and TRBJ2-4; weak D call: TRBD1 (6 bases). The sequence derives from a woman between 35 and 50 years old in good health. The CDR3 loop reads CASSLDRATGAKNIQYF. The CDR3 DNA reads as TGTGCCAGCAGCTTAGATAGAGCGACAGGAGCCAAAAACATTCAGTACTTC.